This T cell receptor (beta chain) was observed in a study of blood T cell repertoires in COVID-19. As for the study in general: Sites in the United States, Italy and Spain provided acute and convalescent COVID-19 samples.

Study processing details: Reference gene primer amplification in the assay estimated nucleated cell counts. Assay used: immunoSEQ multiplex PCR; TCRdb lists only in-frame clones, some missing. V and J calls and clone size are given by that table; D and trimming were obtained from the DNA. This table has hundreds of thousands of clones, 75% to 90% appearing once. After removal of 6 bases from V and 1 base from J, the junction contained 12 bases not matched to a gene. The V gene's germline CDR1 is SNHLY and CDR2 FYNNEI. This CDR3 contains 17 residues. The source is a man between 18 and 35 years old with COVID-19, enrolled during active disease. Sequencing was carried out using peripheral blood. The rearrangement uses TRBV2 and TRBJ1-2, with 9 bases matching TRBD1. CDR3 bases: TGTGCCAGCAGATCACCCGGGACAGGGCTTCTTAACTATGGCTACACCTTC. Its protein is CASRSPGTGLLNYGYTF.